These 12 T cell receptor beta chains share one sample of origin, sequenced in a study of blood T cell repertoires in COVID-19. Assay used: immunoSEQ multiplex PCR; TCRdb lists only in-frame clones, some missing. Altogether around 360,000 clones are present, about 88% being singletons, with the ten largest covering 2.5% to 3%. The sequenced sample was PBMCs or T cells enriched from blood (not recorded which). These receptors all stem from a woman in her twenties or thirties who had recovered from COVID-19.

This chain connects TRBV7-8 to TRBJ2-7, with 8 bases aligning to TRBD1. The germline V gene encodes CDR1 SGHVS and CDR2 FQNEAQ. Trimming took 3 bases from V and 0 from J; bases not matched to a gene: 7. This CDR3 region has 16 residues. In nucleotides, the CDR3 is TGTGCCAGCAGCTTGTCGACAGGGGCCCCCTCCTACGAGCAGTACTTC. It codes for CASSLSTGAPSYEQYF. Variable domain in full (rest from reference TRBV7-8 and TRBJ2-7): GAGVSQSPRYKVAKRGQDVALRCDPISGHVSLFWYQQALGQGPEFLTYFQNEAQLDKSGLPSDRFFAERPEGSVSTLKIQRTQQEDSAVYLCASSLSTGAPSYEQYFGPGTRLTVT.

The chain links TRBV18 to TRBJ2-7; 9 nucleotides match TRBD2. The CDR3 extends over 15 amino acids. Per germline, CDR1 KGHSH and CDR2 LQKENI. The J segment lost 2 bases and the V segment lost 5 bases, leaving 7 bases of the junction unmatched. CDR3 nucleotide sequence: TGTGCCAGCTCAGCACTAGCGGGCGACACCTACGAGCAGTACTTC. Its protein is CASSALAGDTYEQYF.

The chain uses TRBV5-5 and TRBJ2-5; 9 bases line up with TRBD2. Germline V gene data show CDR1 as SGHKS and CDR2 as YYEKEE (reference sequence). Trimming at V came to 4 bases and at J to 3 bases, leaving 4 bases not matched to a gene. The CDR3 runs to 14 residues. CDR3 amino acids: CASSRIAGEETQYF. The CDR3 DNA sequence: TGTGCCAGCAGCCGCATAGCGGGAGAAGAGACCCAGTACTTC.

The J gene is TRBJ2-7, the V gene TRBV18; the match to TRBD1 covers 9 bases. The CDR3 spans 13 residues. CDR1 is KGHSH, CDR2 LQKENI, per germline. The V segment lost 4 bases and the J segment 3 bases; nucleotides outside the gene matches: 1. The CDR3 nucleotides read TGTGCCAGCTCACGGGACAGGGACTACGAGCAGTACTTC. It yields the protein CASSRDRDYEQYF.

The chain uses TRBV28 and TRBJ1-2; 8 bases are a match to TRBD1. Germline assignment: CDR1 MDHEN and CDR2 SYDVKM. Trimming cost V 6 bases and J 8 bases; bases outside gene matches: 11. The CDR3 has 14 residues. Here the CDR3 DNA reads TGTGCCAGCAGGGATGGACAGGGTTTATGGGGCTACACCTTC. The encoded protein is CASRDGQGLWGYTF.

This sequence joins TRBV2 and TRBJ1-1; possible D gene TRBD1, 5 bases. This CDR3 is built from 15 residues. Germline values: CDR1 SNHLY, CDR2 FYNNEI. With 1 base removed from V and 2 bases from J, the gap between germline ends came to 11 bases. The CDR3 region has the DNA TGTGCCAGCAGTGAAGGGGGGGACTTAAACACTGAAGCTTTCTTT. This gives the protein CASSEGGDLNTEAFF.

On this clone: The sample contains more than one DNA sequence encoding this CDR3. In nucleotides, the CDR3 is TGTGCCAGCAGCCGGAGGACAGGGGGGCCCTACGAGCAGTACTTC. Translating it yields CASSRRTGGPYEQYF. The chain employs TRBV11-2 and TRBJ2-7, with 10 bases fitting TRBD1. The CDR3 runs 15 residues. Germline CDR1 is SGHAT and CDR2 is FQNNGV. J gave up 2 bases and V 5 bases, and 6 bases lay outside the gene matches. Using reference TRBV11-2 and TRBJ2-7 for the parts outside the CDR3, the full variable domain is EAGVAQSPRYKIIEKRQSVAFWCNPISGHATLYWYQQILGQGPKLLIQFQNNGVVDDSQLPKDRFSAERLKGVDSTLKIQPAKLEDSAVYLCASSRRTGGPYEQYFGPGTRLTVT.

This rearrangement joins TRBV5-4 to TRBJ2-1; TRBD2 matches 8 bases. V shed 4 bases and J 8 bases; nucleotides not matched to a gene: 8. The CDR3 has 14 amino acids. Germline V gene data show CDR1 as SGHNT and CDR2 as YYREEE (reference sequence). CDR3 DNA sequence: TGTGCCAGCAGCCCCTCCGGGACTAGTGATGAGCAGTTCTTC. This codes for CASSPSGTSDEQFF.

This rearrangement joins TRBV7-9 to TRBJ2-7, with 7 bases aligning to TRBD2. V was pared by 3 bases and J by 2 bases, with 7 bases of the junction left unmatched. Germline values: CDR1 SEHNR, CDR2 FQNEAQ (reference sequence). The CDR3 has 15 residues. This CDR3 is CASSLGGSGAYEQYF. The CDR3 DNA reads TGTGCCAGCAGCTTGGGGGGGAGCGGAGCCTACGAGCAGTACTTC. Full variable domain (rest looked up from reference TRBV7-9 and TRBJ2-7): DTGVSQNPRHKITKRGQNVTFRCDPISEHNRLYWYRQTLGQGPEFLTYFQNEAQLEKSRLLSDRFSAERPKGSFSTLEIQRTEQGDSAMYLCASSLGGSGAYEQYFGPGTRLTVT.

In its sample, this clone was seen once. The chain joins TRBV7-2 to TRBJ1-6, with TRBD1 matching over 8 bases. The CDR3 runs to 14 residues. The germline V gene has CDR1 SGHTA and CDR2 FQGNSA. With 3 bases clipped from V and 9 bases from J, the junction kept 4 bases outside the gene matches. The CDR3 DNA reads TGTGCCAGCAGCTTCTACAGGGGGAGTTCACCCCTCCACTTT. Translation gives CASSFYRGSSPLHF.

This chain connects TRBV5-1 to TRBJ2-7, with D perhaps TRBD2 (5 bases). Trimming pared 0 bases from V and 0 bases from J, leaving 10 bases between. Germline V gene data show CDR1 as SGHRS and CDR2 as YFSETQ. This CDR3 spans 15 amino acids. CDR3: CASSLDGDSSYEQYF. The CDR3 DNA follows: TGCGCCAGCAGCTTGGACGGGGATAGCTCCTACGAGCAGTACTTC.

The CDR3 DNA sequence: TGTGCCAGCAGTTATCCGGACAGGGGAAGGACAGATACGCAGTATTTT. This translates into CASSYPDRGRTDTQYF. J is TRBJ2-3 and V is TRBV6-5; 9 bases are shared with TRBD1. Germline values: CDR1 MNHEY, CDR2 SVGAGI. The trim removed 3 bases at V and 3 bases at J, leaving 7 bases unmatched. The CDR3 loop spans 16 amino acids.